The 32 T cell receptor beta chains listed next were all sequenced from one sample in a study of blood T cell repertoires in COVID-19. Libraries were prepared by immunoSEQ multiplex PCR; TCRdb keeps only in-frame clonotypes and omits some of them. The sample shows roughly 230,000 clones, almost 85% of them seen only once. The material sequenced was peripheral blood. The receptors stem from a man in his fifties with COVID-19, enrolled during active disease.

V and J are TRBV7-9 and TRBJ2-1; maybe TRBD1 (5 bases). Germline CDR1 SEHNR, CDR2 FQNEAQ (reference sequence). With 2 bases removed from V and 8 bases from J, the gap between germline ends came to 13 bases. This CDR3 has 14 amino acids. CDR3 loop: CASSLSGITHEQFF. The CDR3, as DNA: TGTGCCAGCAGCTTATCAGGGATAACACATGAGCAGTTCTTC. Full variable domain (missing parts from reference TRBV7-9 and TRBJ2-1): DTGVSQNPRHKITKRGQNVTFRCDPISEHNRLYWYRQTLGQGPEFLTYFQNEAQLEKSRLLSDRFSAERPKGSFSTLEIQRTEQGDSAMYLCASSLSGITHEQFFGPGTRLTVL.

The chain employs TRBV11-2 and TRBJ2-5; 15 positions agree with TRBD2. This CDR3 has 19 amino acids. Germline-derived CDR1 and CDR2 are SGHAT and FQNNGV. V lost 4 bases and J lost 4; bases outside the gene matches: 13. CDR3 sequence (DNA): TGTGCCAGCAGCTCGCAGATAGGACTAGCGGGGGGGCCTCGAGAGACCCAGTACTTC. Encoded protein: CASSSQIGLAGGPRETQYF. Full variable domain (outside the CDR3, taken from reference TRBV11-2 and TRBJ2-5): EAGVAQSPRYKIIEKRQSVAFWCNPISGHATLYWYQQILGQGPKLLIQFQNNGVVDDSQLPKDRFSAERLKGVDSTLKIQPAKLEDSAVYLCASSSQIGLAGGPRETQYFGPGTRLLVL.

The rearrangement joins TRBV19 to TRBJ1-3, with D unclear. Looked up from germline, CDR1 is LNHDA and CDR2 is SQIVND (reference sequence). The germline V and J ends were trimmed by 2 bases and 2 bases, with 4 bases remaining between them. The length of the CDR3 is 13 residues. CDR3 coding DNA: TGTGCCAGTAGTATAAGCCCTGGAAACACCATATATTTT. This translates into CASSISPGNTIYF.

The chain combines TRBV27 with TRBJ1-5; D might be TRBD1 (5 bases). Germline V CDR1 and CDR2: MNHEY, SMNVEV (reference sequence). CDR3 length: 16 residues. Deletions cut 1 base from V and 2 bases from J, with 12 bases between. CDR3 region: CASSLWGEGGNQPQHF. Here the CDR3 DNA reads TGTGCCAGCAGTTTATGGGGGGAAGGGGGCAATCAGCCCCAGCATTTT.

The chain couples TRBV6-5 to TRBJ1-3, with 7 bases fitting TRBD1. Germline V CDR1 and CDR2: MNHEY, SVGAGI. V trimming: 6 bases; J trimming: 3 bases; junction bases outside the gene matches: 5. This CDR3 spans 14 amino acids. CDR3 coding DNA: TGTGCCAGCAGATCGACAGGGTTTGGAAACACCATATATTTT. Amino acids: CASRSTGFGNTIYF.

The chain combines TRBV3-1 (or the pseudogene TRBV3-2) with TRBJ1-6; maybe TRBD1 (6 bases). CDR1 is LGHDT, CDR2 YNNKEL, per germline (reference sequence). Trimming took off 6 bases at V and 9 bases at J, with 15 bases between the two ends. CDR3 length equals 14 residues. The CDR3 loop is CASRQLSGVSPLHF. In DNA, the CDR3 is TGTGCCAGCAGGCAACTCTCAGGGGTTTCACCCCTCCACTTT.

The rearrangement uses TRBV10-3 and TRBJ1-2; 9 bases agree with TRBD1. V was clipped by 5 bases and J by 13 bases; unmatched bases: 8. CDR1 and CDR2 (germline): ENHRY, SYGVKD. The CDR3 spans 12 residues. The CDR3 here is CAISQPGQGTTF. The CDR3 DNA reads TGTGCCATCAGTCAACCGGGACAGGGAACCACCTTC.

The chain recombines TRBV7-2 with TRBJ2-3, with D possibly being TRBD1 (5 bases). This CDR3 contains 12 residues. CDR1 SGHTA and CDR2 FQGNSA come from the germline V gene. The V gene lost 4 bases and the J gene lost 6 bases, with 8 bases spanning the gap. The CDR3 DNA reads TGTGCCAGCAGCTCGTACAGGGATACGCAGTATTTT. Protein: CASSSYRDTQYF.

This clone turned up a few times. The V gene is TRBV7-6, the J gene TRBJ2-1, with TRBD2 matching over 12 bases. V gave up 1 base and J gave up 2 bases; unmatched junction bases: 6. The CDR3 is made up of 18 amino acids. Per germline, CDR1 SGHVS and CDR2 FNYEAQ. The CDR3 coding sequence is TGTGCCAGCAGCTTAGGGGTCCTAGCGGGGGGGCCCTACAATGAGCAGTTCTTC. Its protein is CASSLGVLAGGPYNEQFF.

This sequence joins TRBV6-5 and TRBJ1-6; no reliable D call. The CDR3 totals 15 residues. The germline V gene encodes CDR1 MNHEY and CDR2 SVGAGI. V was trimmed by 8 bases and J by 2 bases, leaving 13 bases between them. The CDR3 region has the DNA TGTGCCAGCGGGTTTGAGGAGGCCTATAATTCACCCCTCCACTTT. This encodes CASGFEEAYNSPLHF.

This clone was recorded only once. This chain uses TRBV10-1 with TRBJ2-7; TRBD1 matches 7 bases. J was trimmed by 6 bases and V by 4 bases; bases with no gene match: 6. CDR1 and CDR2 from the germline V gene are WNHNN and SYGVQD (reference sequence). The CDR3 is made up of 13 amino acids. The CDR3 DNA reads TGCGCCAGCAGTGCGGCAGGGGGTGGCGAGCAGTACTTC. As protein: CASSAAGGGEQYF.

The V and J genes are TRBV28 and TRBJ1-2; D remains ambiguous. The V end lost 3 bases, the J end lost 6 bases, and 14 bases lay between the germline ends. CDR1 is MDHEN, CDR2 SYDVKM, per germline. The length of the CDR3 is 14 residues. This CDR3 reads CASSLGSSKDGYTF. CDR3 bases: TGTGCCAGCAGTTTGGGCAGCAGTAAGGATGGCTACACCTTC.

V gene TRBV6-5 combines with J gene TRBJ2-7; TRBD1 matches 8 bases. The trim removed 6 bases at V and 1 base at J, leaving 5 bases unmatched. This CDR3 contains 14 residues. Germline V gives CDR1 MNHEY, CDR2 SVGAGI. The CDR3 DNA reads TGTGCCAGCAGGGGGGACAGGTCTTCCTACGAGCAGTACTTC. It yields the protein CASRGDRSSYEQYF.

CDR3 in amino acids: CASSQLGQGRELFF. Here the CDR3 DNA reads TGTGCCAGCAGTCAGTTGGGACAGGGGAGGGAGCTGTTTTTT. This chain uses TRBV6-5 with TRBJ2-2; TRBD1 matches 10 bases. Trimming removed 5 bases from V and 9 bases from J; junction bases left unmatched: 6. Per the germline V gene, CDR1 is MNHEY and CDR2 is SVGAGI. CDR3 length: 14 residues.

V usage is TRBV13 and J usage is TRBJ2-1; D is perhaps TRBD2 (7 bases). In germline, CDR1 is PRHDT, CDR2 FYEKMQ (reference sequence). The CDR3 sequence is 14 residues long. V gave up 6 bases and J gave up 5 bases, with 14 bases separating them. CDR3 residues: CASRVGGANNEQFF. CDR3 bases: TGTGCCAGCAGAGTGGGGGGGGCAAACAATGAGCAGTTCTTC.

The chain joins TRBV29-1 to TRBJ2-5, with D tentatively TRBD1 (5 bases). V lost 5 bases to trimming and J lost 7 bases, with 20 bases between them. Per the germline V gene, CDR1 is SQVTM and CDR2 is ANQGSEA. This CDR3 is built from 14 residues. CDR3 sequence reads: CSVWDGLLQGTQYF. The CDR3 DNA reads TGCAGCGTTTGGGATGGGCTCCTCCAGGGGACCCAGTACTTC.

This rearrangement joins TRBV9 to TRBJ1-2; TRBD1 agrees at 7 bases. The CDR3 extends over 15 amino acids. The trim removed 4 bases at V and 2 bases at J, leaving 8 bases unmatched. CDR1 and CDR2 (germline): SGDLS, YYNGEE. The DNA for the CDR3 is TGTGCCAGCAGCCTAGGGACAGTCAAGAACTATGGCTACACCTTC. This gives the protein CASSLGTVKNYGYTF.

The chain employs TRBV20-1 and TRBJ1-1; no reliable D call. With 7 bases removed from V and 3 bases from J, the gap between germline ends came to 9 bases. CDR3 size: 11 residues. Germline V gene data show CDR1 as DFQATT and CDR2 as SNEGSKA (reference sequence). Here the CDR3 reads CSVDRDTEAFF. DNA of the CDR3: TGCAGTGTCGACCGGGACACTGAAGCTTTCTTT.

This chain joins TRBV3-1 (or the pseudogene TRBV3-2) and TRBJ1-6; D may be TRBD1 (6 bases). Trimming took 0 bases from V and 7 from J, leaving 10 bases between them. The CDR3 contains 15 residues. The V gene's germline CDR1 is LGHDT and CDR2 YNNKEL (reference sequence). DNA for the CDR3: TGTGCCAGCAGCCAAGAGGGCAGGGGCAATTCACCCCTCCACTTT. This codes for CASSQEGRGNSPLHF.

The V gene is TRBV19, the J gene TRBJ2-7, with D perhaps TRBD1 (6 bases). The CDR3 covers 15 residues. Trimming took 1 base from V and 0 from J, leaving 10 bases between them. Germline V gives CDR1 LNHDA, CDR2 SQIVND (reference sequence). CDR3 sequence (DNA): TGTGCCAGTAGTATAGGCACCAGGGGCTCCTACGAGCAGTACTTC. Amino acids: CASSIGTRGSYEQYF.

V and J are TRBV7-8 and TRBJ2-1, with D tentatively TRBD1 (5 bases). Trimming shortened V by 4 bases and J by 7 bases, and 17 bases separated the two germline ends. The CDR3 extends over 15 amino acids. The V gene's germline CDR1 is SGHVS and CDR2 FQNEAQ. The DNA for the CDR3 is TGTGCCAGCAGCTCGACGACAGAGCTATTAAATGAGCAGTTCTTC. It codes for CASSSTTELLNEQFF.

The rearrangement joins TRBV5-1 to TRBJ2-7; a weak D match, TRBD2 (5 bases). CDR3 length: 13 amino acids. With 0 bases removed from V and 5 bases from J, the gap between germline ends came to 9 bases. The germline CDR1 and CDR2 sequences are SGHRS and YFSETQ. The CDR3 spells CASSLGERHEQYF. CDR3 DNA: TGCGCCAGCAGCTTGGGGGAGCGACACGAGCAGTACTTC.

This chain links TRBV11-3 with TRBJ2-1; 11 bases line up with TRBD2. The CDR3 length is 17 residues. CDR1 is SGHNT, CDR2 YENEEA, per germline. The V segment lost 1 base and the J segment 6 bases; nucleotides outside the gene matches: 8. CDR3 protein: CASSLGALAGGPNEQFF. CDR3 DNA sequence: TGTGCCAGCAGCTTAGGGGCCTTAGCGGGGGGGCCCAATGAGCAGTTCTTC.

This clone was seen a few times. This rearrangement joins TRBV7-9 to TRBJ1-2; no definite D call. The CDR3 is made up of 14 amino acids. The germline V and J ends were trimmed by 1 base and 0 bases, with 6 bases remaining between them. Germline V gene sequence: CDR1 SEHNR, CDR2 FQNEAQ (reference sequence). This chain's CDR3 is CASSLGVTNYGYTF. CDR3 nucleotides: TGTGCCAGCAGCTTAGGAGTTACTAACTATGGCTACACCTTC.

The chain links TRBV3-1 (or the pseudogene TRBV3-2) to TRBJ1-2; D may be TRBD1 (6 bases). The CDR3 is made up of 13 amino acids. CDR1 LGHDT and CDR2 YNNKEL come from the germline V gene (reference sequence). Trimming removed 2 bases from V and 12 bases from J, with 16 bases in between. This CDR3 reads CASSQPGHRVDTF. The CDR3 DNA reads TGTGCCAGCAGCCAACCGGGACATCGCGTGGACACCTTC.

This clone was seen a handful of times. The V gene is TRBV6-5, the J gene TRBJ2-7; TRBD2 might be the D (5 bases). Between the trimmed V and J ends, which lost 9 bases and 0 bases, there was a span of 6 bases. In germline, CDR1 is MNHEY, CDR2 SVGAGI. CDR3 length: 11 amino acids. CDR3: CARRVSYEQYF. The CDR3 nucleotides read TGTGCCAGGAGGGTCTCCTACGAGCAGTACTTC.

The chain joins TRBV4-1 to TRBJ2-2, with D perhaps TRBD2 (6 bases). Between the trimmed V and J ends, which lost 1 base and 5 bases, there was a span of 20 bases. From germline, CDR1 is MGHRA and CDR2 YSYEKL. This CDR3 comprises 18 residues. The CDR3 nucleotides are TGCGCCAGCAGCCAAGGCGGGGTTAAGGCGACGGGAACCGGGGAGCTGTTTTTT. This encodes CASSQGGVKATGTGELFF.

The genes are TRBV6-6 and TRBJ1-3; D gene uncertain. The CDR3 sequence is 12 residues long. V dropped 8 bases and J dropped 0 bases, with 5 bases sitting between them. Germline V lookup: CDR1 MNHNY, CDR2 SVGAGI (reference sequence). CDR3 amino acids: CASCYSGNTIYF. The CDR3 DNA follows: TGTGCCAGCTGCTACTCTGGAAACACCATATATTTT.

The chain uses TRBV7-2 and TRBJ2-3, with 7 bases lining up with TRBD2. J was trimmed by 3 bases and V by 3 bases; bases with no gene match: 3. CDR3 length: 14 residues. Germline CDR1 and CDR2: SGHTA and FQGNSA. The CDR3 reads CASSFGGRTDTQYF. In nucleotides, the CDR3 is TGTGCCAGCAGCTTCGGGGGGAGGACAGATACGCAGTATTTT.

The chain has TRBV10-3 and TRBJ1-4; D gene unclear. V was cut by 0 bases and J by 0 bases, with 5 bases left in between. The CDR3 is 15 amino acids. Germline values: CDR1 ENHRY, CDR2 SYGVKD. The CDR3 nucleotides read TGTGCCATCAGTGAGTCGGGCCCAACTAATGAAAAACTGTTTTTT. This translates into CAISESGPTNEKLFF.

This clone was recorded only once. This chain uses TRBV28 with TRBJ1-1; D is ambiguous. The V gene's germline CDR1 is MDHEN and CDR2 SYDVKM. V was shortened by 4 bases and J by 1 base, with 10 bases between the two germline ends. CDR3 length: 14 residues. The CDR3 DNA reads as TGTGCCAGCAGTTCATACTATACGAACACTGAAGCTTTCTTT. Translated, it gives CASSSYYTNTEAFF.

The rearrangement uses TRBV6-6 and TRBJ2-2, with D perhaps matching TRBD1 (6 bases). Germline lookup yields CDR1 MNHNY and CDR2 SVGAGI (reference sequence). Trimming cost V 4 bases and J 5 bases, with 11 bases left between them. The CDR3 covers 14 residues. The CDR3 nucleotides read TGTGCCAGCAGTTTAGGACAGCGGACCGGGGAGCTGTTTTTT. Translating it yields CASSLGQRTGELFF.